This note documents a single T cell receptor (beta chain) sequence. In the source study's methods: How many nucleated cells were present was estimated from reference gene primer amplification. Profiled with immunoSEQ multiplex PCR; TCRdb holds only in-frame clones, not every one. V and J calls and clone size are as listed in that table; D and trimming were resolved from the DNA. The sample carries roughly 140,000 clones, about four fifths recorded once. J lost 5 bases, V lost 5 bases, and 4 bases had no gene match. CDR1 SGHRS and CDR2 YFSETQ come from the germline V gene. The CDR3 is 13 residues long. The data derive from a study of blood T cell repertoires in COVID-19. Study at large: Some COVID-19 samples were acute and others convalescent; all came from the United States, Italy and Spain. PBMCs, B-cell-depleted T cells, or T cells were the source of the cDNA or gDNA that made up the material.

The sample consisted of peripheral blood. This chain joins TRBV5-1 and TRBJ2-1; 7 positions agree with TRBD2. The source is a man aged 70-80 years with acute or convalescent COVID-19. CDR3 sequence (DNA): TGCGCCAGCAGTTCCAGCGGGGACAATGAGCAGTTCTTC. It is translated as CASSSSGDNEQFF.